This T cell receptor beta chain was found in a study of OX40 agonist ivuxolimab in advanced cancers. Turning to the study itself: Ivuxolimab, an agonistic anti-OX40 (CD134) antibody, was given to patients. With a range of roughly 20 to 79, age averaged about 58 years, and about 80% were male. Two patients with cutaneous melanoma and one with hepatocellular carcinoma, three in total, showed partial responses.

The CDR3 is made up of 12 amino acids. The germline V gene has CDR1 SGHDN and CDR2 FVKESK. Trimming pared 4 bases from V and 2 bases from J, leaving 6 bases between. Study-wide findings and caveats: Antigen targets of the expanded peripheral T cells went undetermined.

Regarding this clone: Antigen specificity is unknown.

The table came from immunoSEQ multiplex PCR; TCRdb's copy has only in-frame clones and leaves some out. In the table there are about 53,000 clones, roughly 84% of which are singletons. The clonotype comes from an adult with an advanced solid tumor such as melanoma, head and neck, liver or kidney cancer. The sequencing used CD4+ or CD8+ T cells sorted from blood, collected in a trial of the OX40 agonist ivuxolimab. The chain has TRBV14 and TRBJ2-7; no reliable D call. This chain's CDR3 is CASSRYTYEQYF. CDR3 in DNA: TGTGCCAGCAGCCGCTACACCTACGAGCAGTACTTC.